This T cell receptor (beta chain) was documented in a study of cytomegalovirus exposure and HLA in healthy donors. Study results and caveats: A later analysis reportedly found fewer N-insertions in an Asian-associated ancestry cluster than the approximately 660-donor mean. When analyzed later, a missense DCLRE1C variant was found to be linked to TCR beta V- and J-gene trimming.

Concerning this clone: Its antigen is currently unknown.

This CDR3 comprises 12 residues. The V gene lost 4 bases and the J gene lost 9 bases, with 10 bases spanning the gap. Germline-derived CDR1 and CDR2 are GTSNPN and SVGIG (reference sequence). Each of the donors was a healthy bone marrow donor. The PCR contained 60 Vbeta and 13 Jbeta primers. Clones were sequenced by immunoSEQ multiplex PCR, and TCRdb holds only the in-frame ones, with some missing. The table shows 150,000 to 200,000 clones, with roughly 77% occurring only once. The rearrangement links TRBV30 to TRBJ1-6; no clear D. The receptor's source is a man between 18 and 35 years old in good health and CMV-seropositive. The sequencing sample was made of PBMCs. The CDR3, as DNA: TGTGCCTGGACCGGGAATAGTTCACCCCTCCACTTT. Its protein product is CAWTGNSSPLHF. The variable domain in full, completed from reference TRBV30 and TRBJ1-6, reads SQTIHQWPATLVQPVGSPLSLECTVEGTSNPNLYWYRQAAGRGLQLLFYSVGIGQISSEVPQNLSASRPQDRQFILSSKKLLLSDSGFYLCAWTGNSSPLHFGNGTRLTVT.